A single sample is the source of the 18 T cell receptor beta chains below, sequenced in a study of T-cell reconstitution after alpha-beta-depleted transplantation in children. Unique molecular identifiers featured in how the TCRbeta library was prepared. MiXCR, run by TCRdb on the PCR reads, gives a single entry per CDR3 protein. The profile shows 500,000 to 750,000 distinct CDR3 sequences, 10% to 15% of them singletons. Specimen: PBMCs, mostly from graft donor cells, collected 360 days after TCRalphabeta/CD19-depleted stem cell transplant. The receptors originated from a male patient younger than 18 who had a stem cell transplant for acute myeloid leukemia, so the T cells may come from the graft donor.

This clonotype has just a few counts. The J gene is TRBJ1-1, the V gene TRBV20-1; D remains unclear. This CDR3 has 16 amino acids. Trimming cost V 1 base and J 1 base, with 16 bases left between them. Germline loops: CDR1 DFQATT, CDR2 SNEGSKA (reference sequence). The CDR3, as DNA: TGCAGTGCTAGAGCCCATCTGCCGGTCGGGAACACTGAAGCTTTCTTT. This sequence encodes CSARAHLPVGNTEAFF.

The J gene is TRBJ2-1, the V gene TRBV4-3; TRBD1 or TRBD2 may be the D gene (5 bases each). The CDR3 length is 14 residues. Trimming pared 3 bases from V and 6 bases from J, leaving 12 bases between. CDR1 and CDR2 from the germline V gene are LGHNA and YSLEER. For the CDR3, the DNA is TGCGCCAGCAGCCAGAAGAGGGGATTCAATGAGCAGTTCTTC. This translates into CASSQKRGFNEQFF.

This clonotype occurred a few times. The V call is TRBV5-1, the J call TRBJ2-4; the match to TRBD2 covers 10 bases. V lost 1 base to trimming and J lost 4 bases; unmatched junction nucleotides: 26. CDR1 is SGHRS and CDR2 is YFSETQ in the germline V gene. The CDR3 loop spans 23 amino acids. CDR3 protein: CASSLPLGSGKLSSGRGKNIQYF. The CDR3 DNA reads TGCGCCAGCAGCTTGCCTCTGGGATCGGGGAAACTCTCTAGCGGGAGAGGGAAAAACATTCAGTACTTC.

This chain links TRBV2 with TRBJ2-2; 10 bases line up with TRBD1. V was pared by 4 bases and J by 3 bases, with 5 bases of the junction left unmatched. Germline V gene sequence: CDR1 SNHLY, CDR2 FYNNEI. The CDR3 has 16 residues. DNA of the CDR3: TGTGCCAGCAGTGCCCCCGGGACAGGGGACACCGGGGAGCTGTTTTTT. This gives the protein CASSAPGTGDTGELFF.

This chain uses TRBV29-1 with TRBJ1-2, with D perhaps TRBD1 (6 bases). The CDR3 covers 15 residues. Germline V lookup: CDR1 SQVTM, CDR2 ANQGSEA. V was trimmed by 1 base and J by 4 bases, leaving 16 bases between them. The CDR3 DNA follows: TGCAGCGTTGAAGTCGAACAGGGTTATGCCTATGGCTACACCTTC. Its protein is CSVEVEQGYAYGYTF.

This clonotype turned up a few times. CDR3 residues: CASSQGEDEQETQYF. The CDR3 DNA reads TGCGCCAGCAGCCAAGGGGAGGACGAGCAAGAGACCCAGTACTTC. V usage is TRBV4-3 and J usage is TRBJ2-5, with a weak D call TRBD2 (6 bases). This CDR3 comprises 15 residues. The V end was cut by 1 base, the J end by 2 bases, with 11 bases between. CDR1 is LGHNA and CDR2 is YSLEER in the germline V gene.

This clonotype was detected many times. The gene calls are TRBV29-1 and TRBJ2-7; perhaps TRBD1 as D (6 bases). V dropped 8 bases and J dropped 3 bases, with 14 bases sitting between them. Per the germline V gene, CDR1 is SQVTM and CDR2 is ANQGSEA. This CDR3 region has 12 residues. DNA for the CDR3: TGCAGCCCCCAGGACAGTTTCTACGAGCAGTACTTC. The encoded protein is CSPQDSFYEQYF.

This clonotype was recorded a few times. J is TRBJ2-1 and V is TRBV4-3, with D perhaps given as TRBD1 or TRBD2 (5 bases each). The CDR3 contains 15 residues. V lost 3 bases and J lost 2, with 11 bases in between. Germline CDR1 reads LGHNA; CDR2 reads YSLEER. The CDR3 nucleotides read TGCGCCAGCAGCCAGAAGCGAGGGGCCTACAATGAGCAGTTCTTC. It specifies CASSQKRGAYNEQFF.

There are a few counts of this clonotype. The J gene is TRBJ2-5, the V gene TRBV10-3, with 15 bases matching TRBD2. The germline gives CDR1 ENHRY, CDR2 SYGVKD. This CDR3 has 19 residues. V lost 0 bases to trimming and J lost 5 bases; unmatched junction nucleotides: 10. The CDR3 sequence is CAISESFPGLAGGQETQYF. The CDR3 DNA sequence: TGTGCCATCAGTGAGTCATTTCCGGGACTAGCGGGAGGTCAGGAGACCCAGTACTTC.

The rearrangement uses TRBV5-1 and TRBJ2-1; D remains ambiguous. V dropped 0 bases and J dropped 5 bases, with 18 bases sitting between them. This CDR3 is built from 17 residues. In germline, CDR1 is SGHRS, CDR2 YFSETQ. The CDR3 is CASSLGRPWDIDNEQFF. CDR3 bases: TGCGCCAGCAGCTTGGGTCGACCCTGGGATATAGACAATGAGCAGTTCTTC.

The chain couples TRBV29-1 to TRBJ2-2, with D possibly being TRBD2 (6 bases). Germline V gives CDR1 SQVTM, CDR2 ANQGSEA. V gave up 4 bases and J gave up 1 base, with 13 bases separating them. The CDR3 contains 15 residues. Here the CDR3 DNA reads TGCAGCGTTGGCGGGACGAATAAGAACACCGGGGAGCTGTTTTTT. Translating it yields CSVGGTNKNTGELFF.

This clonotype was detected a few times. The chain couples TRBV28 to TRBJ2-1, with 13 bases fitting TRBD2. CDR1 is MDHEN and CDR2 is SYDVKM in the germline V gene. After removal of 4 bases from V and 7 bases from J, the junction contained 13 bases not matched to a gene. CDR3 length: 18 residues. CDR3 sequence reads: CASSSGTSGISRRNEQFF. For the CDR3, the DNA is TGTGCCAGCAGTTCCGGGACTAGCGGGATCTCAAGGCGGAATGAGCAGTTCTTC.

This CDR3 reads CSREEEPHEQFF. CDR3 DNA: TGCAGTCGGGAGGAAGAACCCCATGAGCAGTTCTTC. J is TRBJ2-1 and V is TRBV20-1; 7 bases align to TRBD2. CDR1 DFQATT and CDR2 SNEGSKA come from the germline V gene (reference sequence). The trim removed 8 bases at V and 8 bases at J, leaving 9 bases unmatched. The CDR3 runs 12 residues.

This clonotype has a count of ten or more. The rearrangement uses TRBV6-2 or TRBV6-3 and TRBJ2-3; 8 nucleotides align to TRBD2. With V trimmed by 8 bases and J by 5 bases, 9 bases remained unmatched. Germline V gene data show CDR1 as MNHEY and CDR2 as SVGEGT. This CDR3 spans 14 amino acids. This chain's CDR3 is CASLRSGRQDTQYF. CDR3 DNA sequence: TGTGCCAGCCTTCGAAGCGGGAGACAAGATACGCAGTATTTT.

The chain employs TRBV12-3 or TRBV12-4 and TRBJ2-1; 8 nucleotides agree with TRBD1. The length of the CDR3 is 15 residues. V lost 1 base and J lost 6; bases outside the gene matches: 5. DNA for the CDR3: TGTGCCAGCAGTTTAGGGCAGGGGGCCACCAATGAGCAGTTCTTC. Translating gives CASSLGQGATNEQFF.

The table lists this clonotype with many counts. J is TRBJ2-5 and V is TRBV4-2; 14 bases match TRBD2. The CDR3 runs 18 residues. Germline V gene lookup returns CDR1 LGHNA and CDR2 YNFKEQ. With 1 base clipped from V and 2 bases from J, the junction kept 6 bases outside the gene matches. The CDR3 protein is CASSQVGTSGSKQETQYF. CDR3 in DNA: TGTGCCAGCAGCCAAGTAGGGACTAGCGGGAGTAAACAAGAGACCCAGTACTTC.

Ten or more counts support this clonotype. The chain couples TRBV7-2 to TRBJ2-1, with D possibly being TRBD2 (5 bases). V was shortened by 1 base and J by 12 bases, with 13 bases between the two germline ends. Per germline, CDR1 SGHTA and CDR2 FQGNSA. The CDR3 length is 13 residues. This chain's CDR3 is CASSLVHGVGQFF. The CDR3 DNA sequence: TGTGCCAGCAGCTTAGTCCACGGGGTAGGGCAGTTCTTC.

This clonotype was counted between two and nine times. The V and J genes are TRBV7-8 and TRBJ2-5; D unclear. Trimming pared 5 bases from V and 2 bases from J, leaving 12 bases between. The length of the CDR3 is 14 residues. Germline V lookup: CDR1 SGHVS, CDR2 FQNEAQ. The CDR3 DNA reads TGTGCCAGCAGCCTCCGGTTGAGGCAAGAGACCCAGTACTTC. The encoded protein is CASSLRLRQETQYF. Together with reference TRBV7-8 and TRBJ2-5, the CDR3 gives the full variable domain: GAGVSQSPRYKVAKRGQDVALRCDPISGHVSLFWYQQALGQGPEFLTYFQNEAQLDKSGLPSDRFFAERPEGSVSTLKIQRTQQEDSAVYLCASSLRLRQETQYFGPGTRLLVL.